Listed below are T cell receptor beta chains from one sample, sequenced in a study of blood T cell repertoires in COVID-19. Produced via immunoSEQ multiplex PCR; TCRdb's table is partial and in-frame only. Of 120,000 to 150,000 clones in the sample, roughly 85% were seen once. The sequencing input was peripheral blood. All receptors come from a man aged 45-65 years with acute or convalescent COVID-19. CDR3s include the opening cysteine and the closing phenylalanine or tryptophan. The order of the fields is V gene, CDR3 protein.

V: TRBV9; CDR3: CASSDGTGETTEAFF
V: TRBV6-6; CDR3: CASSYSGGRSGYEQYF
V: TRBV6-5; CDR3: CASNRANQPQHF
V: TRBV11-2; CDR3: CASSLRYEQYF
V: TRBV5-4; CDR3: CASSLNRGGEKLFF
V: TRBV6-5; CDR3: CASSYRSGELFF
V: TRBV6-5; CDR3: CASSRGVGGYTF
V: TRBV10-3; CDR3: CAITDTTYGYTF
V: TRBV25-1; CDR3: CASSDQTGADEKLFF
V: TRBV2; CDR3: CASRGDWGNTEAFF
V: TRBV5-1; CDR3: CASSLGTGGGYTF
V: TRBV2; CDR3: CASLLTGRGEKLFF
V: TRBV6-5; CDR3: CASSSGSNYGYTF
V: TRBV7-9; CDR3: CASSLGTLGLADYEQYF
V: TRBV4-2; CDR3: CASSQLGRNTEAFF
V: TRBV5-6; CDR3: CASSLGAGASGPQHF
V: TRBV24-1; CDR3: CATSDFSMGAKREKLFF
V: TRBV2; CDR3: CARGVLDRATEAFF
V: TRBV7-9; CDR3: CASSHSRGRSDDTQYF
V: TRBV4-1; CDR3: CASSQDPLVSAGSYEQYF
V: TRBV9; CDR3: CASSVTRDRGSEGYTF
V: TRBV3-1/TRBV3-2; CDR3: CASSQSPGQPAGYTF
V: TRBV2; CDR3: CASSEWGLGGEQYF
V: TRBV3-1/TRBV3-2; CDR3: CASSQSRTGDPYEQYF
V: TRBV5-1; CDR3: CASSPGTENSPLHF
V: TRBV18; CDR3: CASSSREVAFF
V: TRBV5-1; CDR3: CASSFSGTNGYTF
V: TRBV4-2; CDR3: CASSQAPVREAPYEQYF
V: TRBV5-6; CDR3: CASSNGLAGVQQFF
V: TRBV7-7; CDR3: CASSLRREGYNEQFF
V: TRBV3-1/TRBV3-2; CDR3: CASSQEGWATGELFF
V: TRBV5-1; CDR3: CASSLTGGDADTQYF
V: TRBV9; CDR3: CASSLSIGVEQFF
V: TRBV30; CDR3: CAWANRDTQYF
V: TRBV5-6; CDR3: CASSPRDRNEQYF
V: TRBV6-5; CDR3: CASTSTGESYNEQFF
V: TRBV18; CDR3: CASSPGQNTEAFF
V: TRBV11-1; CDR3: CASTPQTGWDTEAFF
V: TRBV5-4; CDR3: CASSLNSGYNEQFF
V: TRBV6-5; CDR3: CASRRDWTGDQPQHF
V: TRBV5-4; CDR3: CASRLDSRGTDTQYF
V: TRBV6-5; CDR3: CASSWFLGATEAFF